This T cell receptor (beta chain) appears in the sequencing data of a study of blood T cells in healthy people across ages. This clonotype was found a few times. This CDR3 is 13 amino acids long. V shed 6 bases, J shed 5 bases, and the junction held 6 bases outside the gene matches. The V gene's germline CDR1 is MDHEN and CDR2 SYDVKM. A J-beta primer mix and a sample-barcoded 5' primer were used in a second PCR of roughly 7 to 12 cycles. TCRdb called the 5' RACE reads again in MiXCR, with one record for every CDR3 protein. The table records 850,000 to 950,000 distinct CDR3 sequences, 25% to 35% of them present only once. Total RNA amounts of at least 5 micrograms were extracted per sample.

The sequencing input was blood. The chain has TRBV28 and TRBJ1-2, with 7 nucleotides matching TRBD1. This sequence originates from an elderly woman in good health. The CDR3: CASSAPGGYGYTF. CDR3 nucleotides: TGTGCCAGCAGCGCCCCAGGGGGTTATGGCTACACCTTC.